The entry below describes one TCR beta chain. Generated by immunoSEQ multiplex PCR, the TCRdb table keeps only in-frame clones and is missing some. Among 64,000 or so clones, 75% to 90% were seen once, and the ten largest hold nearly 2%. This specimen belongs to a study of T cells in localized non-small cell lung cancer. The CDR3 is 13 residues long. The ends were cut back, 2 bases at V and 7 bases at J, with 12 bases in the middle. Germline V gives CDR1 SGHKS, CDR2 YYEKEE (reference sequence). The chain joins TRBV5-5 to TRBJ1-2; D not resolved. This clonotype was sampled from a woman aged 35 to 70 with stage I lung adenocarcinoma. The sample here was peripheral blood, taken before any cancer treatment. The CDR3 DNA reads as TGTGCCAGCAGCTTCGTTACCCAAACTGGCTACACCTTC. Its protein is CASSFVTQTGYTF.